The 19 T cell receptor beta chains presented below share a single source sample, sequenced in a study of Graves' ophthalmopathy and Graves' hyperthyroidism. Researchers took RNA transcripts and amplified TCR beta CDR3 regions from them. Investigators did first-round RT-PCR with HTBI primers, then second-round multiplex PCR. TCRdb reprocessed the multiplex PCR reads with MiXCR, giving one entry per CDR3 protein. Of 150,000 to 200,000 distinct CDR3 sequences listed, 35% to 50% were seen once; the top ten hold 7.5% to 10%. The source material was peripheral blood. The source of these receptors is a man aged 25-45 years with Graves' ophthalmopathy.

Of note for this clonotype: Germline is not matched at one junction end, which may reflect a read error. The chain carries TRBV30 and TRBJ1-1; D unclear. CDR3 size: 12 residues. CDR1 and CDR2 from the germline V gene are GTSNPN and SVGIG (reference sequence). Here the CDR3 reads CARSVRGTEAFF. CDR3 in DNA: TGTGCCCGGAGTGTAAGAGGAACTGAAGCTTTCTTT.

The chain joins TRBV6-7 to TRBJ1-5, with D possibly being TRBD1 (5 bases). TRBV6-7 qualifies as an ORF whose function is uncertain. The CDR3 is 17 residues long. Trimming took 0 bases from V and 0 from J, leaving 12 bases between them. The CDR3 loop reads CASSYSGGKDSNQPQHF. The CDR3 nucleotides are TGTGCCAGCAGTTACTCGGGGGGAAAGGATAGCAATCAGCCCCAGCATTTT.

Many counts were recorded for this clonotype. This chain joins TRBV7-2 and TRBJ2-5, with D maybe TRBD1 (5 bases). Germline V gene lookup returns CDR1 SGHTA and CDR2 FQGNSA. The CDR3 extends over 15 amino acids. The V and J ends lost 2 bases and 4 bases respectively, with 14 bases between them. CDR3 region: CASSLRRRVGETQYF. Here the CDR3 DNA reads TGTGCCAGCAGCTTAAGGCGCAGGGTAGGAGAGACCCAGTACTTC. The variable domain in full, with the rest retrieved from reference TRBV7-2 and TRBJ2-5, is GAGVSQSPSNKVTEKGKDVELRCDPISGHTALYWYRQSLGQGLEFLIYFQGNSAPDKSGLPSDRFSAERTGGSVSTLTIQRTQQEDSAVYLCASSLRRRVGETQYFGPGTRLLVL.

The chain recombines TRBV7-4 with TRBJ2-4; TRBD2 might be the D (5 bases). The length of the CDR3 is 14 residues. V was clipped by 1 base and J by 7 bases, with 11 bases between them. The germline V gene has CDR1 SGHVT and CDR2 SQSDAQ. In nucleotides, the CDR3 is TGTGCCAGCAGCTTAGGGTCTAGCCCGAACATTCAGTACTTC. As protein: CASSLGSSPNIQYF. Combining the CDR3 with reference TRBV7-4 and TRBJ2-4 gives the whole variable domain GAGVSQSPRYKVAKRGRDVALRCDSISGHVTLYWYRQTLGQGSEVLTYSQSDAQRDKSGRPSGRFSAERPERSVSTLKIQRTEQGDSAVYLCASSLGSSPNIQYFGAGTRLSVL.

This clonotype has at least ten counts. This chain joins TRBV5-1 and TRBJ1-2; no clear D. The V and J ends lost 4 bases and 8 bases respectively, with 15 bases between them. The CDR3 is 13 residues long. CDR1 and CDR2 from the germline V gene are SGHRS and YFSETQ. Written as DNA, the CDR3 is TGCGCCAGCAGCCCCGAGGCTATGAGAGGCTACACCTTC. It is translated as CASSPEAMRGYTF.

This clonotype was picked up one time. V and J are TRBV6-1 and TRBJ2-5; 9 bases are shared with TRBD1. This CDR3 is 14 amino acids long. J was trimmed by 5 bases and V by 10 bases; bases with no gene match: 11. Per germline, CDR1 MNHNS and CDR2 SASEGT. The CDR3: CATLKQGARETQYF. As DNA, the CDR3 is TGTGCCACCTTAAAACAGGGGGCACGGGAGACCCAGTACTTC.

In this sample, this clonotype turned up many times. The chain employs TRBV6-5 and TRBJ1-1, with D maybe TRBD1 (6 bases). V lost 2 bases, J lost 4 bases, and 20 bases lay in between. Germline V gene data show CDR1 as MNHEY and CDR2 as SVGAGI. The CDR3 loop spans 17 amino acids. CDR3 in amino acids: CASSYVMSRGGGTEAFF. CDR3 DNA: TGTGCCAGCAGTTACGTGATGAGTAGGGGAGGGGGCACTGAAGCTTTCTTT.

This clonotype has a count of ten or more. The chain combines TRBV7-2 with TRBJ1-6, with unresolved D. The CDR3 spans 15 residues. Trimming stripped 6 bases from V and 3 bases from J, with 12 bases between. The V gene's germline CDR1 is SGHTA and CDR2 FQGNSA. CDR3 amino acids: CASRSRTDYNSPLHF. The CDR3 region has the DNA TGTGCCAGCAGGAGTCGGACGGACTATAATTCACCCCTCCACTTT.

The rearrangement joins TRBV12-3 or TRBV12-4 to TRBJ2-7; 11 nucleotides line up with TRBD1. With 5 bases clipped from V and 6 bases from J, the junction kept 0 bases outside the gene matches. CDR3 length equals 12 residues. CDR3 loop: CASSGTGGEQYF. The CDR3 DNA reads TGTGCCAGCAGTGGGACAGGGGGCGAGCAGTACTTC.

In this sample, this clonotype turned up many times. In nucleotides, the CDR3 is TGTGCCAGCTCCGGGTCAGGGGGCTTCTACGAGCAGTACTTC. Its protein is CASSGSGGFYEQYF. The gene calls are TRBV2 and TRBJ2-7; TRBD1 agrees at 8 bases. Germline values: CDR1 SNHLY, CDR2 FYNNEI. V shed 8 bases, J shed 3 bases, and the junction held 9 bases outside the gene matches. The CDR3 totals 14 residues.

Ten or more counts support this clonotype. This chain links TRBV5-4 with TRBJ1-6, with D uncertain. The V end lost 1 base, the J end lost 5 bases, and 10 bases lay between the germline ends. CDR3 size: 15 residues. Germline CDR1 is SGHNT and CDR2 is YYREEE (reference sequence). The CDR3 reads CASSLWEPDNSPLHF. In DNA, the CDR3 is TGTGCCAGCAGCTTGTGGGAGCCCGATAATTCACCCCTCCACTTT.

V usage is TRBV6-1 and J usage is TRBJ2-7; D possibly corresponds to TRBD1 (7 bases). V was pared by 5 bases and J by 2 bases, with 19 bases between. Germline CDR1 reads MNHNS; CDR2 reads SASEGT. The CDR3 is 16 residues long. The CDR3 here is CASSPFLRGAAYEQYF. As DNA, the CDR3 is TGTGCCAGCAGTCCCTTCCTCAGGGGGGCGGCCTACGAGCAGTACTTC.

This clonotype has a count of ten or more. This chain connects TRBV6-2 or TRBV6-3 to TRBJ1-5, with D unclear. This CDR3 region has 13 residues. V lost 8 bases and J 0 bases, leaving 8 bases between the germline ends. The germline V gene encodes CDR1 MNHEY and CDR2 SVGEGT. CDR3 DNA sequence: TGTGCCAGCGGTGAGATTAGCAATCAGCCCCAGCATTTT. Translated, it gives CASGEISNQPQHF.

This chain uses TRBV24-1 with TRBJ2-2, with no clear D. Germline CDR1 reads KGHDR; CDR2 reads SFDVKD. Trimming stripped 4 bases from V and 8 bases from J, with 4 bases between. The CDR3 loop spans 11 amino acids. The CDR3 loop is CATSEEGELFF. In DNA form, the CDR3 reads TGTGCCACCAGTGAGGAAGGGGAGCTGTTTTTT.

V usage is TRBV6-5 and J usage is TRBJ2-7, with 14 bases fitting TRBD2. Germline V gives CDR1 MNHEY, CDR2 SVGAGI. The CDR3 consists of 14 residues. The V segment lost 4 bases and the J segment 6 bases; nucleotides outside the gene matches: 2. CDR3: CASSSGLAGAEQYF. The DNA of the CDR3 is TGTGCCAGCAGTTCGGGACTAGCGGGAGCCGAGCAGTACTTC.

This clonotype appeared many times. The chain has TRBV6-5 and TRBJ1-1, with D uncertain. V was clipped by 7 bases and J by 0 bases, with 9 bases between them. Germline V CDR1 and CDR2: MNHEY, SVGAGI. This CDR3 contains 13 residues. The CDR3 here is CASIPGLNTEAFF. The CDR3 DNA sequence: TGTGCCAGCATTCCGGGTCTGAACACTGAAGCTTTCTTT.

This clonotype occurred many times. This rearrangement joins TRBV10-3 to TRBJ1-1; D is undetermined. Germline CDR1 and CDR2: ENHRY and SYGVKD. The germline V and J ends were trimmed by 4 bases and 1 base, with 4 bases remaining between them. The CDR3 runs to 12 residues. The CDR3 is CAISARNTEAFF. The CDR3, as DNA: TGTGCCATCAGTGCGCGGAACACTGAAGCTTTCTTT.

This clonotype turned up a few times. The J gene is TRBJ2-7, the V gene TRBV5-1; TRBD2 matches 8 bases. Per germline, CDR1 SGHRS and CDR2 YFSETQ. After removal of 3 bases from V and 4 bases from J, the junction contained 6 bases not matched to a gene. The CDR3 sequence is 14 residues long. CDR3 in DNA: TGCGCCAGCAGCTCTCCGGGACTAGTGTACGAGCAGTACTTC. Translation gives CASSSPGLVYEQYF.

This chain links TRBV5-1 with TRBJ2-2, with 11 bases identical to TRBD1. The trim removed 6 bases at V and 5 bases at J, leaving 3 bases unmatched. Germline V lookup: CDR1 SGHRS, CDR2 YFSETQ. This CDR3 region has 14 residues. The CDR3 loop reads CASTDRGRTGELFF. DNA of the CDR3: TGCGCCAGCACGGACAGGGGGCGGACCGGGGAGCTGTTTTTT.